One sample yielded the 15 T cell receptor beta chains listed below, sequenced in a study of cytotoxic CD8 clonotypes in ibrutinib-treated CLL. The repertoire was sequenced with immunoSEQ multiplex PCR; TCRdb's copy has only in-frame clones and lacks some. The repertoire holds tens of thousands of clones, almost 70% seen once, with around 30% in the top ten. The sequenced sample was PBMCs, obtained before ibrutinib treatment. These TCRs come from a human donor with chronic lymphocytic leukemia.

The chain joins TRBV30 to TRBJ1-5; no reliable D call. This CDR3 is 13 amino acids long. CDR1 and CDR2 (germline): GTSNPN, SVGIG (reference sequence). V lost 8 bases and J lost 0, with 11 bases in between. The CDR3 protein is CAAEDDSNQPQHF. CDR3 bases: TGTGCCGCGGAGGACGATAGCAATCAGCCCCAGCATTTT.

By share, this clone counts as medium-sized (0.01 to 0.1%). The chain uses TRBV18 and TRBJ1-1; perhaps TRBD1 as D (6 bases). The V gene's germline CDR1 is KGHSH and CDR2 LQKENI. The CDR3 runs 14 residues. V lost 6 bases, J lost 1 base, and 12 bases lay in between. The CDR3 loop reads CASSPGTSNTEAFF. The CDR3 nucleotides read TGTGCCAGCTCTCCCGGGACATCGAACACTGAAGCTTTCTTT.

This rearrangement joins TRBV7-8 to TRBJ2-1; D perhaps matches TRBD1 (6 bases). Germline assignment: CDR1 SGHVS and CDR2 FQNEAQ. The V end lost 1 base, the J end lost 14 bases, and 9 bases lay between the germline ends. The CDR3 is 11 amino acids. CDR3 sequence: CASSLGRGEFF. The CDR3 DNA is TGTGCCAGCAGCTTAGGCAGGGGTGAGTTCTTC.

This clone has just a few counts. The chain links TRBV10-2 to TRBJ2-1, with D unclear. V was cut by 4 bases and J by 10 bases, with 8 bases left in between. The V gene's germline CDR1 is WSHSY and CDR2 SAAADI. The CDR3 has 11 residues. The CDR3 nucleotides read TGCGCCAGCAGTGTTAGTAAGGAGCAGTTCTTC. This codes for CASSVSKEQFF.

V and J are TRBV7-2 and TRBJ1-2; no definite D call. Trimming left V 6 bases short and J 8 bases short, with 13 bases between. Germline lookup yields CDR1 SGHTA and CDR2 FQGNSA. The CDR3 length is 12 residues. CDR3 DNA sequence: TGTGCCAGCAGAAAAATCGGGAGGGGCTACACCTTC. This codes for CASRKIGRGYTF.

The chain uses TRBV30 and TRBJ2-7, with D possibly matching TRBD1 (6 bases). The V end lost 0 bases, the J end lost 9 bases, and 18 bases lay between the germline ends. Germline lookup yields CDR1 GTSNPN and CDR2 SVGIG (reference sequence). There are 14 residues in the CDR3. This CDR3 is CAWSVDRWGLGQYF. The DNA for the CDR3 is TGTGCCTGGAGTGTAGACAGGTGGGGTTTGGGGCAGTACTTC.

The J gene is TRBJ2-1, the V gene TRBV2, with 7 bases that match TRBD1. The V and J ends lost 3 bases and 1 base, in that order; junction bases with no gene match: 0. The CDR3 consists of 14 residues. Germline assignment: CDR1 SNHLY and CDR2 FYNNEI. CDR3 loop: CASSEGQSYNEQFF. The CDR3 DNA is TGTGCCAGCAGTGAGGGACAGTCCTACAATGAGCAGTTCTTC. The full variable domain, completed using reference TRBV2 and TRBJ2-1, is EPEVTQTPSHQVTQMGQEVILRCVPISNHLYFYWYRQILGQKVEFLVSFYNNEISEKSEIFDDQFSVERPDGSNFTLKIRSTKLEDSAMYFCASSEGQSYNEQFFGPGTRLTVL.

This rearrangement joins TRBV11-2 to TRBJ1-1, with D hard to call. This CDR3 has 14 amino acids. The ends were cut back, 2 bases at V and 9 bases at J, with 16 bases in the middle. Germline V gene sequence: CDR1 SGHAT, CDR2 FQNNGV. CDR3 bases: TGTGCCAGCAGCTTATTTGAATTCGGTACGAAAGCTTTCTTT. Translating gives CASSLFEFGTKAFF.

The CDR3 protein is CASSLAGSSYNEQFF. CDR3 nucleotide sequence: TGTGCCAGCTCCCTAGCGGGGAGCTCCTACAATGAGCAGTTCTTC. The chain recombines TRBV2 with TRBJ2-1; 9 positions agree with TRBD2. The CDR3 extends over 15 amino acids. V was clipped by 8 bases and J by 0 bases; unmatched bases: 5. Germline V lookup: CDR1 SNHLY, CDR2 FYNNEI.

The DNA for the CDR3 is TGCGCCAGCAGCCCCCTTCCAGGGGCTTACGGGGCCAACGTCCTGACTTTC. Translation gives CASSPLPGAYGANVLTF. This chain connects TRBV4-1 to TRBJ2-6, with D tentatively TRBD1 (6 bases). The CDR3 is 17 residues long. Per germline, CDR1 MGHRA and CDR2 YSYEKL. Trimming cost V 4 bases and J 4 bases, with 17 bases left between them.

In its sample, this clone was seen a few times. This chain uses TRBV23-1 with TRBJ1-6; D is undetermined. TRBV23-1 is designated an ORF whose function remains uncertain. CDR3 length: 16 amino acids. V was trimmed by 0 bases and J by 7 bases, leaving 13 bases between them. CDR3 sequence (DNA): TGCGCCAGCAGTCAATCGAGGACGGACCCGAATTCACCCCTCCACTTT. This translates into CASSQSRTDPNSPLHF.

J is TRBJ2-3 and V is TRBV6-1; 8 nucleotides align to TRBD1. The CDR3 consists of 14 residues. The V gene end was trimmed by 6 bases and the J gene end by 4 bases; junction bases not matched to a gene: 6. Per the germline V gene, CDR1 is MNHNS and CDR2 is SASEGT. CDR3 coding DNA: TGTGCCAGCAGGGCAGGGGGCGAGGCAGATACGCAGTATTTT. This codes for CASRAGGEADTQYF.

J is TRBJ1-1 and V is TRBV5-6; possible D gene TRBD1, 6 bases. The V and J ends lost 3 bases and 5 bases respectively, with 8 bases between them. Germline V gene data show CDR1 as SGHDT and CDR2 as YYEEEE. This CDR3 spans 12 amino acids. CDR3 in amino acids: CASSWGLTEAFF. In nucleotides, the CDR3 is TGTGCCAGCAGCTGGGGGCTTACTGAAGCTTTCTTT.

J is TRBJ1-5 and V is TRBV9; TRBD1 matches at 10 bases. The CDR3 runs 13 residues. The trim removed 8 bases at V and 3 bases at J, leaving 2 bases unmatched. The germline V gene has CDR1 SGDLS and CDR2 YYNGEE. The CDR3 DNA follows: TGTGCCAGTGGGACAGGGGTCAATCAGCCCCAGCATTTT. This translates into CASGTGVNQPQHF.

The table lists this clone with a few counts. The chain links TRBV28 to TRBJ2-6; D is undetermined. The germline V and J ends were trimmed by 4 bases and 0 bases, with 10 bases remaining between them. Per the germline V gene, CDR1 is MDHEN and CDR2 is SYDVKM. This CDR3 comprises 16 residues. The CDR3, as DNA: TGTGCCAGCAGTTCGACTGAGAGCTCTGGGGCCAACGTCCTGACTTTC. This encodes CASSSTESSGANVLTF.